This TCR beta chain was sequenced during a study of T cells after yellow fever vaccination. Looking at the study overall: Low-cell-number fractions were prepared with SMART-Seq v4 Ultra Low Input.

CDR3 length equals 15 residues. With 6 bases clipped from V and 4 bases from J, the junction kept 11 bases outside the gene matches. Germline V lookup: CDR1 ENHRY, CDR2 SYGVKD. Note on this clonotype: Antigen specificity is unknown.

Template-switching 5'RACE yielded the TCR cDNA; a universal primer site and UMIs were added in the process. TCRdb itself ran the 5' RACE reads through MiXCR, one entry per CDR3 protein. The repertoire has 200,000 to 250,000 distinct CDR3 sequences, approximately 3.3% of them found once; the top ten carry 3.2%. Study-level findings and limits: Abundant clonotypes from the bulk population could have been carried over as contaminants into FACS-sorted repertoires. Clonotypes shared by both compartments, CD4 and CD8, made up a small share.

V usage is TRBV10-3 and J usage is TRBJ1-2; TRBD1 matches at 7 bases. The TCR comes from a man younger than 30 who received the YFV17D yellow fever vaccine. This specimen was CD4+ T cells sorted from PBMCs, taken 10 days after the yellow fever booster vaccination. CDR3 region: CAISDSGQDLYGYTF. DNA of the CDR3: TGTGCCATCAGCGATTCAGGACAGGACCTCTATGGCTACACCTTC.